The entry that follows covers one TCR beta chain sequence. There is no known antigen for this receptor. Qualities for individual bases were not recorded, and no much larger clone is one base off. The time point label, as the study defines it: pretreatment peripheral blood. A total of 25 to 30 patients with locally advanced or metastatic urothelial carcinoma, treated at Memorial Sloan Kettering on a trial protocol, made up the cohort. Peripheral blood mononuclear cells were collected from each patient pretreatment and during treatment, giving between 1 and 8 total time points per patient. The Qiagen DNeasy Blood extraction kit was used to purify genomic DNA from total PBMCs and tumor samples. PBMCs were collected pretreatment and during treatment and were isolated and stored as previously described. To estimate absolute template abundance from read counts, synthetic TCR analog templates were spiked into each PCR. The immunoSEQ assay was used to amplify TCRbeta CDR3 regions from genomic DNA with bias-controlled V and J gene primers. Sequencing of rearranged TCRbeta segments was done at approximately 20X coverage. As for the authors' bioinformatics: Sequencing errors were corrected by clustering, and CDR3s were annotated against IMGT so that V, D and J genes could be assigned. Downstream analyses used only productive TCRbeta rearrangements, leaving out any out-of-frame or stop-codon sequences. Clonality was computed as one minus Shannon entropy normalized by the log of the number of unique productive sequences. Fisher's exact test with Benjamini-Hochberg correction, using a cutoff of adjusted p below 0.01, was how clones that differed between time points or between blood and tumor were identified. TCRdb obtained this table from immuneACCESS and retained in-frame rearrangements with V and J assigned. These tables miss some clones; where compared with another copy, unresolved V genes account for less than half of the shortfall, and the remainder is unexplained. That table furnishes V, J and clone size, whereas the DNA furnished D and trimming. For this sample the table gives more than 50,000 clones, of which 81% were detected only once. Around 3.2% of the sample comes from the top ten.

The data are from a study of PD-L1 blockade in urothelial cancer (dated by TCRdb to about 2017). A note on the overall study: Therapy was started around 2014 for all patients, and atezolizumab 1,200 mg was administered intravenously every 3 weeks. About 90% of the 29 patients were males with bladder-origin urothelial cancer, and about 65% of the roughly 30 reported a prior smoking history. An ECOG performance status of 0 or 1 was recorded for the patients, and 0 to 3 prior chemotherapy regimens had been received by the patients. Blood samples were analyzed at two time points: 3 weeks after treatment start (second dose) and 6 weeks after treatment start. A median of about 150,000 T cells and approximately 86,000 unique TCRs was obtained from blood samples, and a median clonality of roughly 0.08 was observed. An exploratory multi-omic analysis was conducted of the somatic, immune and clinical correlates of response to PD-L1 blockade with atezolizumab in urothelial cancer. Pretreatment tumor samples and matched peripheral blood, collected serially before and after atezolizumab treatment, underwent TCR sequencing. Progression-free survival longer than 6 months counted as durable clinical benefit, and TCR features were additionally tested against both progression-free and overall survival. In the same patients who had TCR sequencing, pretreatment tumors also underwent whole exome sequencing and RNA sequencing. Nine or ten patients reached durable clinical benefit, while 20 patients did not. Some 29 patients had pretreatment blood TCR-seq, about 24 had at least one posttreatment blood collection, and about 24 had tumor TCR-seq. What the work shows at the level of the full study, not this receptor alone: Because the sample size was small (n of about 30) and many exploratory analyses were performed, the results are intended to be hypothesis-generating. Improved progression-free and overall survival was found to be associated with pretreatment peripheral blood TCR clonality below the median. Among patients with durable benefit, tumor-associated TCR clones showed greater expansion in peripheral blood 3 weeks after treatment started (n ≈ 21, p = 0.022).

Sequenced here: PBMCs, sampled around atezolizumab (anti-PD-L1) treatment. This sequence was found in a man in his 70s with urothelial cancer.

CDR3 loop: CASSQGTSGRTYNEQFF. The bases read TGTGCCAGCAGCCAGGGGACTAGCGGGAGGACCTACAATGAGCAGTTCTTC. The receptor chain draws on TRBV5-8 and TRBJ2-1, and 15 junction bases match TRBD2. V loses 4 bases at its end and J loses 2 bases; junction bases beyond the gene matches: 4. For CDR1 and CDR2, the germline V gene lists SGHTS and YDEGEE. The CDR3 runs 17 amino acids, cysteine and phenylalanine included. Here the CDR3 DNA is all that survives: 51 bases in frame from base 1.